Listed below are T cell receptor beta chains from one sample, sequenced in a study of T-cell reconstitution after alpha-beta-depleted transplantation in children. TCRdb ran MiXCR on the PCR reads and lists one entry per CDR3 protein. This table holds hundreds of thousands of distinct CDR3 sequences, roughly 16% found once. Specimen: PBMCs, mostly from graft donor cells, collected 360 days after TCRalphabeta/CD19-depleted stem cell transplant. All receptors derive from a male patient aged 2-9 years who had a stem cell transplant for acute lymphoblastic leukemia, so the T cells may come from the graft donor. CDR3s include the opening cysteine and the closing phenylalanine or tryptophan. A D gene is named only where the DNA matches it firmly. The size field is filled for only some rows; it gives once, few, many or a size class.

v_call,clone_size,d_call,j_call,cdr3_nt,cdr3_aa
TRBV20-1,few,TRBD1,TRBJ2-7,TGCAGTGCCCGGGACAGGGGAGCCGCTAGAACTTACGAGCAGTACTTC,CSARDRGAARTYEQYF
TRBV20-1,few,NA,TRBJ2-7,TGCAGTGCTAGGTCGCGTGCGGGGCTTTACGAGCAGTACTTC,CSARSRAGLYEQYF
TRBV29-1,NA,NA,TRBJ2-5,TGCAGCGGCGACAGCGGTCGCACCCAGTACTTC,CSGDSGRTQYF
TRBV28,NA,NA,TRBJ2-2,TGTGCCAGCACCTTCCATCCGTGGAGCGGGGAGCTGTTTTTT,CASTFHPWSGELFF
TRBV7-9,few,NA,TRBJ2-7,TGTGCCAGCAGCTTAGATTTGAGCTCCTACGAGCAGTACTTC,CASSLDLSSYEQYF
TRBV29-1,many,NA,TRBJ1-1,TGCAGCGGGGGAGGGGACACCTACACTGAAGCTTTCTTT,CSGGGDTYTEAFF
TRBV5-6,NA,NA,TRBJ1-2,TGTGCCAGCAGCTTGACCGTCAGAGACTATGGCTACACCTTC,CASSLTVRDYGYTF
TRBV9,few,NA,TRBJ2-3,TGTGCCAGCAGCTCCCAAGTCTTTGAAGCAGATACGCAGTATTTT,CASSSQVFEADTQYF
TRBV5-1,few,NA,TRBJ2-7,TGCGCCAGCAGCTTGAAAGGGACCGAGCAGTACTTC,CASSLKGTEQYF
TRBV28,many,NA,TRBJ2-2,TGTGCCAGCTCAGCGGCCTATTTGAACACCGGGGAGCTGTTTTTT,CASSAAYLNTGELFF
TRBV28,many,TRBD1,TRBJ1-2,TGTGCCAGCAGCCCCCCGGGACAGCCATATGGCTACACCTTC,CASSPPGQPYGYTF
TRBV6-1,NA,NA,TRBJ2-7,TGTGCCAGCAGTGCCCCTCAACGGGCTACCTACGAGCAGTACTTC,CASSAPQRATYEQYF
TRBV2,few,NA,TRBJ2-4,TGTGCCAGCAGTGAAAGCGGTCGTGACATTCAGTACTTC,CASSESGRDIQYF
TRBV7-2,many,TRBD2,TRBJ2-3,TGTGCCAGCAGCTTACCGCCAACTGCTAGCGGGAGTCAAGCAGATACGCAGTATTTT,CASSLPPTASGSQADTQYF
TRBV12-3/TRBV12-4,few,TRBD2,TRBJ2-3,TGTGCCAGCAGCCAACGGGATCTGGTGCCTAGCGGGTTCACAGATACGCAGTATTTT,CASSQRDLVPSGFTDTQYF
TRBV28,few,NA,TRBJ1-1,TGTGCCAGCAGTTTCGACACTGAAGCTTTCTTT,CASSFDTEAFF
TRBV6-5,many,TRBD2,TRBJ2-1,TGTGCCAGCAGTTACTCGAGCGGGATAGGTAATGAGCAGTTCTTC,CASSYSSGIGNEQFF
TRBV7-3,many,NA,TRBJ2-3,TGTGCCAGCAGCATCGGACCTAGAGATACGCAGTATTTT,CASSIGPRDTQYF
TRBV12-3/TRBV12-4,few,NA,TRBJ2-7,TGTGCCAGCAGTTTCCGAGGTTTCCCCTACGAGCAGTACTTC,CASSFRGFPYEQYF
TRBV28,NA,TRBD1,TRBJ2-4,TGTGCCAGCAGTTCATACATAGACAGGGGGAACATTCAGTACTTC,CASSSYIDRGNIQYF
TRBV29-1,NA,NA,TRBJ1-4,TGCAGCGTTGAAATGTCCAGGGGTAAACTGTTTTTT,CSVEMSRGKLFF
TRBV20-1,few,NA,TRBJ1-5,TGCAGTGCTAGAACCCAGGGGCGTCAGCCCCAGCATTTT,CSARTQGRQPQHF
TRBV5-1,NA,TRBD1,TRBJ2-7,TGCGCCAGCAGCTTGGCGGCGGACAGGGGTTCCTACGAGCAGTACTTC,CASSLAADRGSYEQYF
TRBV6-2/TRBV6-3,few,TRBD2,TRBJ2-7,TGTGCCAGCAGATCCACCGGGACTAGCGGCTACGAGCAGTACTTC,CASRSTGTSGYEQYF
TRBV18,few,NA,TRBJ2-1,TGTGCCAGCTCACCATGGGGGGCAAGCTCCTACAATGAGCAGTTCTTC,CASSPWGASSYNEQFF
TRBV28,many,NA,TRBJ1-1,TGTGCCAGCAGTTTTTGGACATACACTGAAGCTTTCTTT,CASSFWTYTEAFF
TRBV5-1,few,NA,TRBJ2-5,TGCGCCAGCAGCTTGGAAACGGACCAAGAGACCCAGTACTTC,CASSLETDQETQYF
TRBV12-3/TRBV12-4,NA,TRBD2,TRBJ2-3,TGTGCCAGCAGTCCCCCGGGACTAGCGATCGGCACAGATACGCAGTATTTT,CASSPPGLAIGTDTQYF
TRBV9,few,TRBD2,TRBJ2-1,TGTGCCAGCAGCGTAGCCTCCGGACTAGCGGGGGGCTCCTACAATGAGCAGTTCTTC,CASSVASGLAGGSYNEQFF
TRBV20-1,few,TRBD1,TRBJ1-5,TGCAGTGCTAGCCCGCCTCAAGGACAGGCCCACAATCAGCCCCAGCATTTT,CSASPPQGQAHNQPQHF
TRBV6-2/TRBV6-3,NA,TRBD1,TRBJ2-3,TGTGCCAGCAGTCCTTCCGGGACAGGGACCGCCGATACGCAGTATTTT,CASSPSGTGTADTQYF
TRBV4-1,many,TRBD2,TRBJ2-1,TGCGCCAGCAGCCAACCGGGACTAGCGCTCAATGAGCAGTTCTTC,CASSQPGLALNEQFF
TRBV20-1,once,TRBD2,TRBJ2-1,TGCAGTGCTGACTCTTGGACTAGCGGGAGGTCCCACCGGGTTAATGAGCAGTTCTTC,CSADSWTSGRSHRVNEQFF
TRBV11-1,few,NA,TRBJ2-1,TGTGCCAGCAGCTTGACTAGTTCTGGGGATGAGCAGTTCTTC,CASSLTSSGDEQFF
TRBV6-1,NA,TRBD1,TRBJ2-7,TGTGCCAGCAGTGCTAGTAATTTCGGGACAGATTCGTCCTACGAGCAGTACTTC,CASSASNFGTDSSYEQYF